The next 26 T cell receptor beta chains were all read from a single sample in a study of Tregs in tolerant kidney transplant recipients. This table comes from immunoSEQ multiplex PCR, and its TCRdb copy is limited to in-frame clones, with some not included. The sample holds roughly 54,000 clones, 89% seen once. Related graft donors supplied nonmyeloablative bone marrow transplants, and mixed chimerism was transient. The input for sequencing was CD8+ T cells from blood (PBMCs), taken 12 months after the transplant. The receptor set was obtained from a human patient who received a combined kidney and bone marrow transplant. Some T cells may possibly be graft donor cells.

This rearrangement joins TRBV2 to TRBJ2-1; TRBD1 agrees at 11 bases. V shed 3 bases and J 2 bases; nucleotides not matched to a gene: 3. Germline V gene data show CDR1 as SNHLY and CDR2 as FYNNEI. The CDR3 length is 16 residues. CDR3 protein: CASSEDRGPPYNEQFF. In DNA form, the CDR3 reads TGTGCCAGCAGTGAGGACAGGGGGCCCCCCTACAATGAGCAGTTCTTC.

J is TRBJ1-5 and V is TRBV28, with 8 positions matching TRBD1. The CDR3 is 16 amino acids. V lost 2 bases, J lost 5 bases, and 8 bases stayed unmatched. Germline values: CDR1 MDHEN, CDR2 SYDVKM. CDR3 nucleotides: TGTGCCAGCAGTTTAGAGGGACAGGAAAGAGATCAGCCCCAGCATTTT. This sequence encodes CASSLEGQERDQPQHF.

This chain links TRBV7-6 with TRBJ1-1, with 10 bases lining up with TRBD1. CDR1 is SGHVS, CDR2 FNYEAQ, per germline. The V and J ends lost 3 bases and 4 bases, in that order; junction bases with no gene match: 14. This CDR3 contains 18 residues. The CDR3 is CASSFRGQGMEGVTEAFF. Written as DNA, the CDR3 is TGTGCCAGCAGCTTTAGGGGACAGGGGATGGAGGGGGTCACTGAAGCTTTCTTT.

This chain joins TRBV11-3 and TRBJ2-7; 9 bases map to TRBD1. The CDR3 totals 15 residues. Germline-derived CDR1 and CDR2 are SGHNT and YENEEA. The junction had 8 bases not matched to a gene; V was cut back by 3 bases and J by 5 bases. DNA for the CDR3: TGTGCCAGCAGCTTCCCGGGACAGGGAGTCAACGAGCAGTACTTC. It yields the protein CASSFPGQGVNEQYF.

The chain has TRBV7-9 and TRBJ2-5; weak D call: TRBD1 (6 bases). This CDR3 contains 15 residues. Germline lookup yields CDR1 SEHNR and CDR2 FQNEAQ (reference sequence). The V and J ends lost 1 base and 5 bases respectively, with 14 bases between them. Here the CDR3 reads CASSLGRARGETQYF. For the CDR3, the DNA is TGTGCCAGCAGCTTAGGTCGGGCGAGGGGGGAGACCCAGTACTTC.

The chain is built from TRBV18 and TRBJ2-1; 9 nucleotides match TRBD2. This CDR3 region has 14 residues. The trim removed 3 bases at V and 6 bases at J, leaving 3 bases unmatched. Germline values: CDR1 KGHSH, CDR2 LQKENI. For the CDR3, the DNA is TGTGCCAGCTCACCTTGGACTAGCGTCAATGAGCAGTTCTTC. This encodes CASSPWTSVNEQFF. The full variable domain, completed using reference TRBV18 and TRBJ2-1, is NAGVMQNPRHLVRRRGQEARLRCSPMKGHSHVYWYRQLPEEGLKFMVYLQKENIIDESGMPKERFSAEFPKEGPSILRIQQVVRGDSAAYFCASSPWTSVNEQFFGPGTRLTVL.

The rearrangement joins TRBV7-9 to TRBJ2-7; 13 positions agree with TRBD2. Trimming removed 5 bases from V and 2 bases from J; junction bases left unmatched: 12. This CDR3 has 18 amino acids. Germline-derived CDR1 and CDR2 are SEHNR and FQNEAQ (reference sequence). CDR3 bases: TGTGCCAGCAGCCTAGGACTAGCGGGGGCCCGCTACGCCTACGAGCAGTACTTC. Translation: CASSLGLAGARYAYEQYF.

The J gene is TRBJ2-2, the V gene TRBV15; tentatively, D is TRBD1 (6 bases). The length of the CDR3 is 15 residues. Germline lookup yields CDR1 LNHNV and CDR2 YYDKDF (reference sequence). Between the trimmed V and J ends, which lost 2 bases and 1 base, there was a span of 8 bases. In DNA, the CDR3 is TGTGCCACCAGCAGAATACAGGGGAACACCGGGGAGCTGTTTTTT. It translates to CATSRIQGNTGELFF. The full variable domain, in which reference TRBV15 and TRBJ2-2 provide the parts outside the CDR3, is DAMVIQNPRYQVTQFGKPVTLSCSQTLNHNVMYWYQQKSSQAPKLLFHYYDKDFNNEADTPDNFQSRRPNTSFCFLDIRSPGLGDTAMYLCATSRIQGNTGELFFGEGSRLTVL.

The chain recombines TRBV7-2 with TRBJ2-3; TRBD2 aligns across 7 bases. The CDR3 sequence is 16 residues long. V was clipped by 3 bases and J by 0 bases; unmatched bases: 6. CDR1 and CDR2 from the germline V gene are SGHTA and FQGNSA. CDR3 bases: TGTGCCAGCAGCTTGGTAGCGGGCCTTAGCACAGATACGCAGTATTTT. This sequence encodes CASSLVAGLSTDTQYF.

In its sample, this clone ranks as large (0.1 to 1%). The chain has TRBV7-9 and TRBJ1-2; 8 bases map to TRBD1. V shed 5 bases and J 4 bases; nucleotides not matched to a gene: 9. Germline-derived CDR1 and CDR2 are SEHNR and FQNEAQ (reference sequence). The CDR3 runs 15 residues. The CDR3 is CASSGFGQGVYGYTF. The CDR3 DNA reads TGTGCCAGCAGCGGATTTGGACAGGGTGTCTATGGCTACACCTTC.

The chain uses TRBV7-3 and TRBJ2-3; 8 bases match TRBD2. This CDR3 is 14 amino acids long. Losses at the gene ends were 11 bases for V and 5 bases for J; bases not matched to a gene: 12. CDR1 is SGHTA, CDR2 FQGTGA, per germline. The CDR3 is CAPHGGLVGDTQYF. The CDR3 nucleotides read TGTGCCCCCCACGGGGGACTAGTTGGAGATACGCAGTATTTT.

The V and J genes are TRBV19 and TRBJ2-5; D possibly corresponds to TRBD1 (6 bases). The germline V gene encodes CDR1 LNHDA and CDR2 SQIVND (reference sequence). V lost 4 bases, J lost 1 base, and 19 bases lay in between. This CDR3 region has 17 residues. CDR3 protein: CASSTWVGGTFQETQYF. CDR3 nucleotide sequence: TGTGCCAGTAGTACGTGGGTTGGTGGGACATTCCAAGAGACCCAGTACTTC.

A remark on this clone: One end of the junction fails to match germline, which may point to a read error. The chain joins TRBV5-4 to TRBJ1-1, with 7 bases aligning to TRBD1. Germline V gene data show CDR1 as SGHNT and CDR2 as YYREEE (reference sequence). The CDR3 sequence is 13 residues long. The CDR3 here is CASSSGGQAEAFF. CDR3 DNA: TGTGCCAGCAGCTCAGGAGGACAGGCTGAGGCTTTCTTT.

The chain uses TRBV7-7 and TRBJ2-2; D uncertain. Germline values: CDR1 SSHAT, CDR2 FNYEAQ (reference sequence). The CDR3 sequence is 14 residues long. The germline V and J ends were trimmed by 4 bases and 4 bases, with 10 bases remaining between them. The CDR3 nucleotides read TGTGCCAGCAGCTCCCACAGCAGCACCGGGGAGCTGTTTTTT. This gives the protein CASSSHSSTGELFF.

V is TRBV4-2 and J is TRBJ1-2; D is unresolved. The V gene lost 0 bases and the J gene lost 3 bases, with 11 bases spanning the gap. CDR3 length: 15 amino acids. Germline CDR1 is LGHNA and CDR2 is YNFKEQ. The CDR3 bases are TGTGCCAGCAGCCAAGAGTCGAATTCGGACTATGGCTACACCTTC. Its translation is CASSQESNSDYGYTF.

CDR3 in amino acids: CASSQDGVPGNEQFF. The CDR3 DNA sequence: TGCGCCAGCAGCCAAGATGGTGTCCCCGGCAATGAGCAGTTCTTC. V is TRBV4-3 and J is TRBJ2-1; D gene ambiguous. This CDR3 is built from 15 residues. Germline V gene lookup returns CDR1 LGHNA and CDR2 YSLEER. Trimming removed 0 bases from V and 6 bases from J, with 12 bases in between.

The chain recombines TRBV4-1 with TRBJ2-1; 8 positions agree with TRBD2. Germline CDR1 and CDR2: MGHRA and YSYEKL. Losses at the gene ends were 1 base for V and 7 bases for J; bases not matched to a gene: 6. This CDR3 region has 15 residues. CDR3 DNA sequence: TGCGCCAGCAGCCAAGTCTCAGCGGGAGTAAATGAGCAGTTCTTC. This gives the protein CASSQVSAGVNEQFF.

The gene calls are TRBV6-1 and TRBJ1-5; the D gene is possibly TRBD1 (6 bases). The CDR3 consists of 14 residues. The germline CDR1 and CDR2 sequences are MNHNS and SASEGT. Trimming removed 1 base from V and 4 bases from J, with 8 bases in between. The CDR3 coding sequence is TGTGCCAGCAGTGAAGTGACAGGAAATCAGCCCCAGCATTTT. Translating gives CASSEVTGNQPQHF.

The chain recombines TRBV10-3 with TRBJ2-2; D unresolved. Germline lookup yields CDR1 ENHRY and CDR2 SYGVKD. The V and J ends lost 3 bases and 2 bases respectively, with 4 bases between them. The CDR3 runs to 13 residues. The CDR3 here is CAISDLNTGELFF. The CDR3 coding sequence is TGTGCCATCAGTGACCTCAACACCGGGGAGCTGTTTTTT.

The sample holds one count of this clone. The chain combines TRBV7-9 with TRBJ1-2; 8 nucleotides line up with TRBD1. The V gene end was trimmed by 5 bases and the J gene end by 7 bases; junction bases not matched to a gene: 6. Germline-derived CDR1 and CDR2 are SEHNR and FQNEAQ (reference sequence). The CDR3 extends over 13 amino acids. The CDR3, as DNA: TGTGCCAGCAGCCCAGGGGGCACCGGTGGCTACACCTTC. This gives the protein CASSPGGTGGYTF.

For this clone: This is likely a read error, given that the CDR3 carries no conserved phenylalanine or tryptophan at its end. The chain carries TRBV29-1 and TRBJ2-7, with a weak D call TRBD1 (5 bases). Trimming removed 5 bases from V and 5 bases from J, with 13 bases in between. Germline CDR1 is SQVTM and CDR2 is ANQGSEA. The CDR3 consists of 12 residues. As DNA, the CDR3 is TGCAGCGTTCCAGGGAATATCAACGAGCAGTACCTC. This translates into CSVPGNINEQYL.

This sequence joins TRBV10-3 and TRBJ2-3; TRBD1 aligns across 9 bases. Germline CDR1 is ENHRY and CDR2 is SYGVKD. The CDR3 sequence is 14 residues long. Trimming cost V 6 bases and J 5 bases; bases outside gene matches: 6. The CDR3 coding sequence is TGTGCCATCAGCGAGACAGGGGGTATAGATACGCAGTATTTT. Its protein is CAISETGGIDTQYF.

The CDR3 reads CSVVLYLTGELFF. The CDR3 bases are TGCAGCGTTGTACTCTATCTCACCGGGGAGCTGTTTTTT. The J gene is TRBJ2-2, the V gene TRBV29-1; D is unresolved. This CDR3 comprises 13 residues. Per germline, CDR1 SQVTM and CDR2 ANQGSEA. Trimming cost V 4 bases and J 4 bases, with 10 bases left between them.

J is TRBJ2-7 and V is TRBV11-2, with D possibly TRBD1 on 5 matching bases. CDR1 is SGHAT, CDR2 FQNNGV, per germline. This CDR3 comprises 12 residues. V was trimmed by 8 bases and J by 2 bases, leaving 10 bases between them. CDR3 sequence reads: CASGRVTYEQYF. The CDR3 DNA reads TGTGCCAGCGGCAGGGTAACCTACGAGCAGTACTTC.

CDR3 sequence reads: CASRLAFDRATDTQYF. Here the CDR3 DNA reads TGTGCAAGTCGCTTAGCGTTCGACAGGGCCACAGATACGCAGTATTTT. V is TRBV12-2 and J is TRBJ2-3; TRBD1 reflects the table's D call only, with no check against the DNA. TRBV12-2 is a documented pseudogene. The CDR3 is 16 amino acids.

The chain links TRBV6-1 to TRBJ2-7; a weak D match, TRBD2 (6 bases). Germline CDR1 is MNHNS and CDR2 is SASEGT. Trimming pared 5 bases from V and 0 bases from J, leaving 11 bases between. The CDR3 has 14 residues. Written as DNA, the CDR3 is TGTGCCAGCAGTCCGGGACTCCTCTCCTACGAGCAGTACTTC. It specifies CASSPGLLSYEQYF.